A selection of T cell receptor beta chains follows, all from one sample in a study of T cell responses to AZD1222 COVID-19 vaccine. Using immunoSEQ multiplex PCR, the repertoire was profiled, and TCRdb retains in-frame clones only, with some absent. The profile shows 150,000 to 160,000 clones, over 75% of them singletons. Sequencing used peripheral blood, obtained on day 0 of AZD1222 vaccination. The receptor source for this set is an adult in good health. Both conserved end residues are trimmed from each CDR3. D genes are given only for firm matches.

>NA|TRBV27
ASERSNQPQH
>TRBD1|TRBV15
ATSRGGQGNQETQY
>TRBD2|TRBV2
ASKGRESSSYEQY
>NA|TRBV28
ASTTGWLNTEAF
>NA|TRBV5-1
ASSLVTGHAGELF
>TRBD1|TRBV9
ASSGGQGYTIY
>TRBD1|TRBV7-6
ASSETTGDQETQY
>NA|TRBV18
ASSPGRGLSYEQY
>NA|TRBV6-5
AASVGTEAF
>NA|TRBV27
ASSLSLGTGELF
>TRBD1|TRBV18
ASSPGQWAYEQY
>NA|TRBV7-2
ASSLALGRTQNIQY
>NA|TRBV7-3
ASSFGPNTGELF
>NA|TRBV28
ASSLPGTFQETQY
>NA|TRBV2
ASSEQGRTDTQY
>NA|TRBV6-4
ASSDRASTGELF
>NA|TRBV28
ASSAPGALMEQF
>TRBD2|TRBV29-1
SVVSGGPWEQF
>TRBD1|TRBV7-9
ASSPRDRDQVEKLF
>TRBD1|TRBV28
ASMWTGGSGANVLT
>TRBD1|TRBV5-4
ASSQPRGTSYGYT
>NA|TRBV12-3/TRBV12-4
ASSKRGIDGYT
>NA|TRBV6-2/TRBV6-3
ASSYANGEQF
>TRBD1|TRBV4-2
ASSPDRAGREAF
>NA|TRBV9
ASSDHRDPEAF
>TRBD1|TRBV18
ASSRQGSEETQY
>NA|TRBV24-1
ATSDLRSGELF
>NA|TRBV30
AWSLGASYEQY
>NA|TRBV9
ASSVGLDGYT
>TRBD1|TRBV4-3
ASSQDVGQGLFGANVLT
>NA|TRBV7-3
ASSAGSDTEAF
>NA|TRBV10-3
AISERNLESYT
>NA|TRBV28
ASSFKTGYNSPLH
>NA|TRBV10-3
AIRWGRTLNTEAF
>NA|TRBV5-1
ASSLIGTENYEQY
>TRBD1|TRBV14
ASSRSGTDNTEAF
>TRBD2|TRBV19
ASSLAVNTGELF
>TRBD1|TRBV7-2
ASSLGNPGTGEAF
>TRBD2|TRBV7-2
ASSLTLAGEQY
>NA|TRBV4-3
ASSQAGISYNEQF
>TRBD2|TRBV5-1
ASSRMGTSGTYEQY
>NA|TRBV19
ASRTQINGYT
>TRBD1|TRBV4-1
ASSQGTGVYGANVLT